The next 32 T cell receptor beta chains were all read from a single sample in a study of T cell changes during pregnancy in multiple sclerosis (dated by TCRdb to between 2018 and 2021). Library preparation was by the immunoSEQ multiplex PCR assay. TCRdb obtained this table from immuneACCESS and retained in-frame rearrangements with V and J assigned. These tables miss some clones; where compared with another copy, unresolved V genes account for less than half of the shortfall, and the remainder is unexplained. The table for this sample lists about 120,000 clones; about 93% of them were counted only once. The leading ten clones occupy approximately 6.2% of the sample. The sequencing used peripheral blood, collected before pregnancy. These receptors were taken from a female donor with multiple sclerosis, enrolled in a pregnancy study.

The chain employs TRBV5-1 and TRBJ2-5; possible D gene TRBD1, 6 bases. CDR3 length: 14 amino acids. Germline CDR1 is SGHRS and CDR2 is YFSETQ. Trimming took 2 bases from V and 1 from J, leaving 9 bases between them. CDR3 sequence: CASSFRGPQETQYF. The CDR3 coding sequence is TGCGCCAGCAGCTTCAGGGGACCCCAAGAGACCCAGTACTTC.

The J gene is TRBJ2-5, the V gene TRBV9, with TRBD1 matching over 10 bases. Germline assignment: CDR1 SGDLS and CDR2 YYNGEE. CDR3 length equals 17 residues. V dropped 0 bases and J dropped 5; count of bases not matched to a gene: 10. As DNA, the CDR3 is TGTGCCAGCAGCGTAGATGCAGGACAGGGGGTGATGGAGACCCAGTACTTC. It is translated as CASSVDAGQGVMETQYF.

The chain couples TRBV4-2 to TRBJ2-3, with D maybe TRBD2 (5 bases). Deletions cut 1 base from V and 8 bases from J, with 13 bases between. The CDR3 consists of 14 residues. Germline lookup yields CDR1 LGHNA and CDR2 YNFKEQ. The DNA for the CDR3 is TGTGCCAGCAGCCAAGCGGACGGGGTAGGTACGCAGTATTTT. Its protein product is CASSQADGVGTQYF.

The rearrangement joins TRBV28 to TRBJ2-7, with D tentatively TRBD2 (6 bases). CDR3 length: 16 amino acids. V was trimmed by 7 bases and J by 4 bases, leaving 23 bases between them. Looked up from germline, CDR1 is MDHEN and CDR2 is SYDVKM. The CDR3 coding sequence is TGTGCCAGCACCCTCCGTCCTAGCGCGCCTAGATACGAGCAGTACTTC. Its protein is CASTLRPSAPRYEQYF.

V is TRBV5-1 and J is TRBJ1-2; D may be TRBD1 (5 bases). V was cut by 4 bases and J by 4 bases, with 17 bases left in between. The CDR3 consists of 15 residues. Germline V CDR1 and CDR2: SGHRS, YFSETQ. CDR3 in amino acids: CASSEGTDNTYGYTF. Written as DNA, the CDR3 is TGCGCCAGCAGCGAAGGAACGGACAATACCTATGGCTACACCTTC.

The chain has TRBV28 and TRBJ1-2; D not certain. The CDR3 is 12 amino acids. The ends were cut back, 5 bases at V and 1 base at J, with 5 bases in the middle. Germline loops: CDR1 MDHEN, CDR2 SYDVKM. CDR3 loop: CASSPLNYGYTF. The CDR3 region has the DNA TGTGCCAGCAGTCCCCTTAACTATGGCTACACCTTC.

The chain couples TRBV5-1 to TRBJ2-7, with 11 bases lining up with TRBD1. The CDR3 totals 15 residues. Trimming cost V 0 bases and J 4 bases; bases outside gene matches: 3. Germline V gene sequence: CDR1 SGHRS, CDR2 YFSETQ. In nucleotides, the CDR3 is TGCGCCAGCAGCTTGGGGACAGGGGGCGGTTACGAGCAGTACTTC. Its translation: CASSLGTGGGYEQYF.

The CDR3 sequence: CASSRGTIQGLHEQYF. The CDR3 nucleotides are TGTGCCAGCAGCCGAGGGACCATACAGGGGTTACACGAGCAGTACTTC. V usage is TRBV14 and J usage is TRBJ2-7, with 7 bases lining up with TRBD1. The germline V gene encodes CDR1 SGHDN and CDR2 FVKESK. The CDR3 sequence is 16 residues long. Trimming cost V 4 bases and J 5 bases; bases outside gene matches: 14.

The chain combines TRBV28 with TRBJ2-3; TRBD2 matches at 16 bases. CDR1 and CDR2 from the germline V gene are MDHEN and SYDVKM. Trimming at V came to 3 bases and at J to 2 bases, leaving 11 bases not matched to a gene. The CDR3 runs to 20 residues. The CDR3 DNA is TGTGCCAGCAGTTTGCCGCCGGGACTAGCGGGAGGGCCGATCACAGATACGCAGTATTTT. Amino acid sequence: CASSLPPGLAGGPITDTQYF.

The chain links TRBV28 to TRBJ1-5; the match to TRBD1 covers 7 bases. J lost 2 bases, V lost 11 bases, and 9 bases had no gene match. Per the germline V gene, CDR1 is MDHEN and CDR2 is SYDVKM. CDR3 length: 14 amino acids. Here the CDR3 DNA reads TGTGCCGGCGGGACAGTTCCGGGCAATCAGCCCCAGCATTTT. Its translation is CAGGTVPGNQPQHF.

The chain joins TRBV18 to TRBJ1-4; the D gene is possibly TRBD1 (6 bases). V dropped 3 bases and J dropped 7 bases, with 15 bases sitting between them. Looked up from germline, CDR1 is KGHSH and CDR2 is LQKENI. The CDR3 is 15 residues long. Here the CDR3 reads CASSPSDSPTEKLFF. CDR3 nucleotides: TGTGCCAGCTCACCCTCGGACAGCCCGACTGAAAAACTGTTTTTT.

The gene calls are TRBV2 and TRBJ1-2; TRBD1 agrees at 8 bases. The V segment lost 3 bases and the J segment 7 bases; nucleotides outside the gene matches: 4. The germline V gene encodes CDR1 SNHLY and CDR2 FYNNEI. The CDR3 runs to 13 residues. The CDR3 here is CASSEQGAGGYTF. The CDR3 coding sequence is TGTGCCAGCAGTGAGCAGGGGGCGGGTGGCTACACCTTC.

The chain recombines TRBV7-8 with TRBJ2-7; 10 bases agree with TRBD2. Germline V CDR1 and CDR2: SGHVS, FQNEAQ. CDR3 length: 18 amino acids. V shed 1 base, J shed 4 bases, and the junction held 13 bases outside the gene matches. Written as DNA, the CDR3 is TGTGCCAGCAGCTTAGTTCCCTCCTCTAGCGGGAGTAGGTACGAGCAGTACTTC. Translated, it gives CASSLVPSSSGSRYEQYF.

The sample holds one count of this clone. The chain employs TRBV19 and TRBJ2-1; 16 positions agree with TRBD2. Unmatched junction bases numbered 11, after V lost 9 bases and J lost 15 bases. This CDR3 spans 14 amino acids. Germline assignment: CDR1 LNHDA and CDR2 SQIVND (reference sequence). The CDR3 DNA reads TGTGCCAGCTCCTTAGGGACTAGCGGGGGGGCCGCGTTCTTC. Translated, it gives CASSLGTSGGAAFF.

V usage is TRBV28 and J usage is TRBJ1-2, with D possibly TRBD1 on 6 matching bases. From germline, CDR1 is MDHEN and CDR2 SYDVKM. V lost 5 bases to trimming and J lost 5 bases, with 18 bases between them. The length of the CDR3 is 15 residues. The CDR3 spells CASSPPGQPAYGYTF. The CDR3, as DNA: TGTGCCAGCAGTCCCCCAGGACAGCCCGCTTATGGCTACACCTTC.

The chain carries TRBV7-3 and TRBJ1-1, with 7 bases lining up with TRBD1. The CDR3 is 12 residues long. The germline gives CDR1 SGHTA, CDR2 FQGTGA. With 6 bases clipped from V and 8 bases from J, the junction kept 6 bases outside the gene matches. The CDR3 spells CASSRAGGEAFF. The DNA for the CDR3 is TGTGCCAGCAGTCGTGCAGGGGGGGAAGCTTTCTTT. Full variable domain (rest looked up from reference TRBV7-3 and TRBJ1-1): GAGVSQTPSNKVTEKGKYVELRCDPISGHTALYWYRQSLGQGPEFLIYFQGTGAADDSGLPNDRFFAVRPEGSVSTLKIQRTERGDSAVYLCASSRAGGEAFFGQGTRLTVV.

A word on this clone: The same CDR3 is also encoded by other DNA sequences in this sample. The chain recombines TRBV9 with TRBJ1-2, with 7 nucleotides matching TRBD1. This CDR3 contains 18 residues. Germline loops: CDR1 SGDLS, CDR2 YYNGEE. Unmatched junction bases numbered 16, after V lost 1 base and J lost 4 bases. The CDR3 coding sequence is TGTGCCAGCAGCGTAAGTGGACAGGCTAGTTTGGTCGGCTATGGCTACACCTTC. Translation: CASSVSGQASLVGYGYTF.

DNA for the CDR3: TGTGCCAGCAGTTACGGGGGGGGGAAGCATTCACCCCTCCACTTT. Its protein product is CASSYGGGKHSPLHF. The chain is built from TRBV6-6 and TRBJ1-6, with D possibly TRBD1 on 5 matching bases. The CDR3 has 15 residues. V was cut by 2 bases and J by 8 bases, with 13 bases left in between. In germline, CDR1 is MNHNY, CDR2 SVGAGI (reference sequence).

This clone has only one observation. The chain recombines TRBV29-1 with TRBJ2-1; 8 nucleotides align to TRBD2. CDR1 is SQVTM and CDR2 is ANQGSEA in the germline V gene. Trimming at V came to 7 bases and at J to 4 bases, leaving 9 bases not matched to a gene. The CDR3 length is 14 residues. This CDR3 reads CSAHGGAMYNEQFF. CDR3 coding DNA: TGCAGCGCCCACGGGGGGGCCATGTACAATGAGCAGTTCTTC.

V gene TRBV18 combines with J gene TRBJ1-3; D might be TRBD1 (6 bases). Germline V lookup: CDR1 KGHSH, CDR2 LQKENI. The CDR3 runs 17 residues. Trimming took off 4 bases at V and 0 bases at J, with 16 bases between the two ends. CDR3 DNA: TGTGCCAGCTCACGAATAGACAGGCCGAGCTCTGGAAACACCATATATTTT. Translation gives CASSRIDRPSSGNTIYF.

V is TRBV28 and J is TRBJ1-2; weak D call: TRBD1 (5 bases). Looked up from germline, CDR1 is MDHEN and CDR2 is SYDVKM. The CDR3 covers 15 residues. The V and J ends lost 0 bases and 0 bases respectively, with 8 bases between them. CDR3 in amino acids: CASSLWGTPNYGYTF. The CDR3 nucleotides are TGTGCCAGCAGTTTATGGGGGACTCCTAACTATGGCTACACCTTC.

The rearrangement uses TRBV5-6 and TRBJ2-1, with TRBD2 matching over 8 bases. The CDR3 consists of 17 residues. Germline V gene lookup returns CDR1 SGHDT and CDR2 YYEEEE. Trimming cost V 0 bases and J 5 bases; bases outside gene matches: 10. This CDR3 is CASSLGVWGLGDNEQFF. For the CDR3, the DNA is TGTGCCAGCAGCTTGGGGGTCTGGGGACTAGGTGACAATGAGCAGTTCTTC.

This clone was counted a single time. V and J are TRBV7-6 and TRBJ2-3; 8 nucleotides line up with TRBD2. Germline CDR1 is SGHVS and CDR2 is FNYEAQ. Trimming cost V 5 bases and J 4 bases; bases outside gene matches: 14. This CDR3 is 17 amino acids long. In DNA form, the CDR3 reads TGTGCCAGCAGCCTAAGAAGGGGCGGGGGGATGGCAGATACGCAGTATTTT. This encodes CASSLRRGGGMADTQYF.

The chain employs TRBV6-1 and TRBJ2-7; D uncertain. Trimming shortened V by 3 bases and J by 6 bases, and 15 bases separated the two germline ends. In germline, CDR1 is MNHNS, CDR2 SASEGT. This CDR3 is 14 amino acids long. The CDR3 is CASSDSGVIGEQYF. The CDR3 DNA reads as TGTGCCAGCAGTGATTCTGGAGTAATAGGCGAGCAGTACTTC.

The chain combines TRBV7-9 with TRBJ1-1, with unresolved D. The germline V and J ends were trimmed by 4 bases and 4 bases, with 7 bases remaining between them. Germline V gives CDR1 SEHNR, CDR2 FQNEAQ (reference sequence). The CDR3 spans 12 residues. The chain's CDR3 is CASSSLGTEAFF. The CDR3 DNA reads TGTGCCAGCAGCTCCCTCGGCACTGAAGCTTTCTTT. The variable domain in full, with the rest retrieved from reference TRBV7-9 and TRBJ1-1, is DTGVSQNPRHKITKRGQNVTFRCDPISEHNRLYWYRQTLGQGPEFLTYFQNEAQLEKSRLLSDRFSAERPKGSFSTLEIQRTEQGDSAMYLCASSSLGTEAFFGQGTRLTVV.

This chain connects TRBV6-5 to TRBJ2-5; 8 bases agree with TRBD1. The V segment lost 5 bases and the J segment 1 base; nucleotides outside the gene matches: 6. CDR3 size: 15 residues. Germline-derived CDR1 and CDR2 are MNHEY and SVGAGI. The CDR3 DNA reads TGTGCCAGCAGTCCCGACAGGGGCCGCCAAGAGACCCAGTACTTC. Residues: CASSPDRGRQETQYF.

The genes are TRBV5-6 and TRBJ2-1; TRBD1 matches 7 bases. The trim removed 3 bases at V and 6 bases at J, leaving 6 bases unmatched. Looked up from germline, CDR1 is SGHDT and CDR2 is YYEEEE. CDR3 length equals 14 residues. The CDR3, as DNA: TGTGCCAGCAGCTCCGACAGGGCTGGCAATGAGCAGTTCTTC. The encoded protein is CASSSDRAGNEQFF.

The chain is built from TRBV5-4 and TRBJ2-5; 15 bases are a match to TRBD2. Germline CDR1 SGHNT, CDR2 YYREEE (reference sequence). Trimming at V came to 4 bases and at J to 5 bases, leaving 3 bases not matched to a gene. The CDR3 extends over 15 amino acids. CDR3 in DNA: TGTGCCAGCAGCCGGGGACTAGCGGGAGGCGAGACCCAGTACTTC. Translation: CASSRGLAGGETQYF.

The chain couples TRBV9 to TRBJ2-7; the D is unclear. In germline, CDR1 is SGDLS, CDR2 YYNGEE. This CDR3 region has 15 residues. Trimming shortened V by 1 base and J by 2 bases, and 13 bases separated the two germline ends. The CDR3 is CASSVSVRPPYEQYF. Written as DNA, the CDR3 is TGTGCCAGCAGCGTATCGGTCAGGCCTCCCTACGAGCAGTACTTC.

The V call is TRBV5-6, the J call TRBJ2-3; D not resolved. There are 16 residues in the CDR3. Trimming stripped 3 bases from V and 5 bases from J, with 19 bases between. Germline V gene data show CDR1 as SGHDT and CDR2 as YYEEEE. This CDR3 reads CASSSNPVLVVDTQYF. The CDR3 region has the DNA TGTGCCAGCAGCTCCAATCCAGTCCTGGTGGTAGATACGCAGTATTTT.

The V gene is TRBV19, the J gene TRBJ2-5; 8 bases fit TRBD2. Germline V gives CDR1 LNHDA, CDR2 SQIVND (reference sequence). Trimming removed 3 bases from V and 4 bases from J; junction bases left unmatched: 7. This CDR3 is built from 15 residues. This CDR3 reads CASSIPREGVETQYF. CDR3 coding DNA: TGTGCCAGTAGTATTCCCCGGGAGGGGGTAGAGACCCAGTACTTC.

V is TRBV11-3 and J is TRBJ1-1; D ambiguous. The CDR3 is 14 amino acids. Deletions cut 2 bases from V and 1 base from J, with 8 bases between. Germline V gives CDR1 SGHNT, CDR2 YENEEA. CDR3 sequence: CASSLSAGNTEAFF. The CDR3 nucleotides are TGTGCCAGCAGCTTATCGGCAGGGAACACTGAAGCTTTCTTT.